The rows below give T cell receptor beta chains drawn from one sample of a study of post-analysis software for immune sequencing data. TCRdb itself ran the PCR reads through MiXCR, one entry per CDR3 protein. Among approximately 460,000 distinct CDR3 sequences, less than 45% were seen once, and the ten largest hold about 12%. Specimen: blood. These receptors were taken from a girl aged 10 to 17 with multiple sclerosis. Both conserved end residues are part of each CDR3. A D gene is named only where the DNA matches it firmly. Rows give clone size only sometimes, using once, few, many, or a class for an expanded clone.

j_call: TRBJ1-5; clone_size: few; d_call: .; v_call: TRBV20-1; cdr3_nt: TGCAGTGCTAGCTTAATAGGGGGGGTTAGCAATCAGCCCCAGCATTTT; cdr3_aa: CSASLIGGVSNQPQHF
j_call: TRBJ1-1; clone_size: .; d_call: .; v_call: TRBV7-9; cdr3_nt: TGTGCCAGCAGCTTATTGGGACACCAGAACACTGAAGCTTTCTTT; cdr3_aa: CASSLLGHQNTEAFF
j_call: TRBJ2-7; clone_size: few; d_call: TRBD1; v_call: TRBV3-1; cdr3_nt: TGTGCCAGCAGCCAAAATGCCGGAATAAGGGGGCAGAAGTACTTC; cdr3_aa: CASSQNAGIRGQKYF
j_call: TRBJ2-5; clone_size: once; d_call: TRBD2; v_call: TRBV20-1; cdr3_nt: TGCAGTGCTAGAGATCCGGGGGGGCAGAAGACCCAGTACTTC; cdr3_aa: CSARDPGGQKTQYF
j_call: TRBJ1-2; clone_size: few; d_call: .; v_call: TRBV29-1; cdr3_nt: TGCAGCGTTGAAGATGGAGGAGCATACGCTAACTATGGCTACACCTTC; cdr3_aa: CSVEDGGAYANYGYTF
j_call: TRBJ2-5; clone_size: once; d_call: .; v_call: TRBV24-1; cdr3_nt: TGTGCCACCAGTACAGGGTACGGGAGTCGGGAGACCCAGTACTTC; cdr3_aa: CATSTGYGSRETQYF
j_call: TRBJ2-1; clone_size: .; d_call: TRBD2; v_call: TRBV9; cdr3_nt: TGTGCCAGCAGCGTCCCTAGCGGGAGTACCTACAATGAGCAGTTCTTC; cdr3_aa: CASSVPSGSTYNEQFF
j_call: TRBJ2-2; clone_size: .; d_call: .; v_call: TRBV12-3/TRBV12-4; cdr3_nt: TGTGCCAGCAGTTTAGCCCAAACCGGGGAGCTGTTTTTT; cdr3_aa: CASSLAQTGELFF
j_call: TRBJ2-7; clone_size: few; d_call: .; v_call: TRBV28; cdr3_nt: TGTGCCAGCAGTACCCCGGCAACAGGGTCCGGGTACGAGCAGTACTTC; cdr3_aa: CASSTPATGSGYEQYF
j_call: TRBJ2-3; clone_size: .; d_call: TRBD1; v_call: TRBV29-1; cdr3_nt: TGCAGCGAGGGCCGGGACAGGGTCACAGATACGCAGTATTTT; cdr3_aa: CSEGRDRVTDTQYF